This T cell receptor (beta chain) was retrieved from a study of control samples from healthy donors and cancer patients (dated by TCRdb to 2019 to 2021). Trimming at the junction amounts to 5 bases on V and 10 bases on J, and the germline ends lie 16 bases apart. The CDR3, cysteine through phenylalanine, is 13 amino acids long. CDR3 DNA only is kept here, 39 bases in frame from base 1. Via the germline V gene, CDR1 is SGHVS and CDR2 FQNEAQ. This clone was seen ten or more times. It has no known antigen specificity. No qualities accompany the bases; no much larger clone lies one base away. Libraries were built with the immunoSEQ multiplex PCR assay. TCRdb took over this immuneACCESS table, retaining in-frame rearrangements with V and J assigned. Such tables are incomplete; in checked studies, under half of the missing clones stem from an unresolved V gene, and the remainder is unexplained. The table for this sample lists some 74,000 clones; 83% of them were counted only once. Of the sample, 15% to 18% falls within the top ten clones.

This receptor was taken from a man in his 60s in good health. The sequence is built from TRBV7-8 and TRBJ2-3; the D gene is unclear. Sequenced material: blood. The nucleotide sequence reads TGTGCCAGCAGCGGACGGCAGGAAGCAGCGCAGTATTTT. Its protein is CASSGRQEAAQYF.